These 2 T cell receptor beta chains share one sample of origin, sequenced in a study of CD8+CD57+ T cells in acquired aplastic anemia. Sequenced patients had shown CD8+CD57+ cell expansion by flow cytometry. Investigators profiled TCR beta VDJ and CDR3 from genomic DNA template. TCRdb reanalysed the reads using MiXCR and keeps one entry per CDR3 protein. The sample gives hundreds of thousands of distinct CDR3 sequences, around 33% of which show up once; about 0.8% is in the top ten. Sequencing input: sorted CD4+, CD8+, or CD8+CD57+ T cells (not recorded which) from PBMCs. The source of these receptors is a human donor with aplastic anemia.

The gene calls are TRBV7-2 and TRBJ1-5; D remains ambiguous. CDR1 is SGHTA and CDR2 is FQGNSA in the germline V gene. The CDR3 covers 14 residues. With 7 bases removed from V and 0 bases from J, the gap between germline ends came to 10 bases. The chain's CDR3 is CASTAPYSNQPQHF. DNA for the CDR3: TGTGCCAGCACTGCCCCATATAGCAATCAGCCCCAGCATTTT.

This clonotype was observed a few times. The chain recombines TRBV5-1 with TRBJ1-4; the D gene is possibly TRBD1 (6 bases). V was cut by 6 bases and J by 8 bases, with 17 bases left in between. This CDR3 contains 14 residues. The V gene's germline CDR1 is SGHRS and CDR2 YFSETQ. The CDR3 nucleotides are TGCGCCAGCAAGCGAAGCAGGGGAAACGAAAAACTGTTTTTT. The encoded protein is CASKRSRGNEKLFF.